This note documents a single TCR beta chain sequence. The data stem from a study of cytomegalovirus exposure and HLA in healthy donors. For the study at large: Tens of millions of unique TCRs from HLA-typed donors were held in an early data release.

Looked up from germline, CDR1 is SGHTA and CDR2 is FQGNSA. This CDR3 comprises 16 residues. Trimming at V came to 5 bases and at J to 6 bases, leaving 9 bases not matched to a gene. With 60 Vbeta and 13 Jbeta primers, the PCR was carried out. Libraries were prepared by immunoSEQ multiplex PCR; TCRdb keeps only in-frame clonotypes and omits some of them. The sample holds tens of thousands of clones, roughly 78% seen once. Sequenced material: PBMCs. This sequence joins TRBV7-2 and TRBJ2-7; 14 bases agree with TRBD2. The receptor comes from a man between 40 and 49 years old in good health and CMV-seronegative. The CDR3 loop is CASSPLGTSGSGEQYF. The CDR3, as DNA: TGTGCCAGCAGCCCGTTAGGGACTAGCGGGAGCGGCGAGCAGTACTTC. The full variable domain, rest sourced from reference TRBV7-2 and TRBJ2-7, is GAGVSQSPSNKVTEKGKDVELRCDPISGHTALYWYRQSLGQGLEFLIYFQGNSAPDKSGLPSDRFSAERTGGSVSTLTIQRTQQEDSAVYLCASSPLGTSGSGEQYFGPGTRLTVT.